A single sample is the source of the 22 T cell receptor beta chains below, sequenced in a study of T cells after yellow fever vaccination. Via MiXCR, TCRdb re-called the 5' RACE reads, giving one row per CDR3 protein. Among 110,000 to 150,000 distinct CDR3 sequences, under 8% were seen once, and the ten largest hold about 0.61%. The sample in question was CD4+ T cells sorted from PBMCs, obtained 10 days after the yellow fever booster vaccination. Every receptor here comes from a man between 25 and 39 years old who received the YFV17D yellow fever vaccine.

Regarding this clonotype: A much larger clone differs by one base, so this may be a read error. The V and J genes are TRBV5-4 and TRBJ2-5, with 7 bases lining up with TRBD1. Germline trimming cut 3 bases from V and 5 bases from J; bases unmatched to any gene: 13. This CDR3 spans 16 amino acids. Germline CDR1 SGHNT, CDR2 YYREEE (reference sequence). The CDR3 reads CASSYQLGTAHETQYF. Written as DNA, the CDR3 is TGTGCCAGCAGCTATCAACTCGGGACAGCCCACGAGACCCAGTACTTC.

In this sample, this clonotype turned up many times. The chain uses TRBV20-1 and TRBJ2-7; D may be TRBD2 (5 bases). This CDR3 is 16 amino acids long. V was pared by 0 bases and J by 4 bases, with 19 bases between. Per the germline V gene, CDR1 is DFQATT and CDR2 is SNEGSKA (reference sequence). CDR3: CSAREIGTRDVYEQYF. The CDR3 region has the DNA TGCAGTGCTAGAGAAATCGGCACTAGGGATGTTTACGAGCAGTACTTC.

This clonotype was observed a few times. CDR3 in amino acids: CASSSGPGETQYF. Written as DNA, the CDR3 is TGTGCCAGCAGCTCCGGGCCAGGGGAGACCCAGTACTTC. This rearrangement joins TRBV12-3 or TRBV12-4 to TRBJ2-5; tentative D call: TRBD1 (5 bases). The ends were cut back, 6 bases at V and 5 bases at J, with 13 bases in the middle. This CDR3 region has 13 residues.

This rearrangement joins TRBV25-1 to TRBJ1-6, with 7 bases identical to TRBD1. Per germline, CDR1 MGHDK and CDR2 SYGVNS. Unmatched junction bases numbered 9, after V lost 3 bases and J lost 7 bases. The CDR3 contains 16 residues. The CDR3 region has the DNA TGTGCCAGCAGTGACCTGAAGACAGGGCACAATTCACCCCTCCACTTT. Its protein is CASSDLKTGHNSPLHF.

V gene TRBV5-6 combines with J gene TRBJ2-1; D unresolved. The CDR3 has 15 amino acids. Germline CDR1 reads SGHDT; CDR2 reads YYEEEE. Trimming removed 3 bases at V and 2 bases at J, with 12 bases between. This CDR3 reads CASSSEPSAYNEQFF. The DNA of the CDR3 is TGTGCCAGCAGCTCGGAACCATCGGCCTACAATGAGCAGTTCTTC.

Concerning this clonotype: This clone may be a read error of a much larger clone one base away. This chain links TRBV6-1 with TRBJ2-7, with D perhaps matching TRBD1 (6 bases). The CDR3 is made up of 14 amino acids. The ends were cut back, 6 bases at V and 6 bases at J, with 18 bases in the middle. Looked up from germline, CDR1 is MNHNS and CDR2 is SASEGT. The CDR3 coding sequence is TGTGCCAGCAGGGCGAGACTGGGGGCCGCCGAGCAGTACTTC. Translated: CASRARLGAAEQYF.

This clonotype was picked up many times. The chain combines TRBV20-1 with TRBJ2-1, with 8 bases aligning to TRBD2. The J segment lost 1 base and the V segment lost 6 bases, leaving 8 bases of the junction unmatched. The CDR3 is made up of 15 amino acids. The germline V gene encodes CDR1 DFQATT and CDR2 SNEGSKA (reference sequence). CDR3 bases: TGCAGTGCGAGTCCGGGACTAGAGTCCTACAATGAGCAGTTCTTC. This codes for CSASPGLESYNEQFF.

This clonotype was picked up many times. The genes are TRBV6-2 or TRBV6-3 and TRBJ2-3; D is unresolved. This CDR3 has 12 residues. CDR1 is MNHEY, CDR2 SVGEGT, per germline. V dropped 0 bases and J dropped 5 bases, with 3 bases sitting between them. The CDR3 bases are TGTGCCAGCAGTTACTCCGTAGATACGCAGTATTTT. Amino acid sequence: CASSYSVDTQYF.

V gene TRBV9 combines with J gene TRBJ2-1; D possibly corresponds to TRBD1 (7 bases). The CDR3 has 13 residues. Germline V gives CDR1 SGDLS, CDR2 YYNGEE. Trimming cost V 4 bases and J 6 bases, with 11 bases left between them. The chain's CDR3 is CASSLQGGNEQFF. The DNA for the CDR3 is TGTGCCAGCAGCCTTCAGGGGGGCAATGAGCAGTTCTTC.

In its sample, this clonotype was seen many times. The chain has TRBV4-3 and TRBJ2-7, with 8 bases identical to TRBD2. The CDR3 totals 13 residues. Germline trimming cut 3 bases from V and 2 bases from J; bases unmatched to any gene: 0. CDR1 and CDR2 (germline): LGHNA, YSLEER. Here the CDR3 DNA reads TGCGCCAGCAGCCACGGGAGGGCCTACGAGCAGTACTTC. Translating it yields CASSHGRAYEQYF.

This chain connects TRBV5-1 to TRBJ1-1; D is perhaps TRBD1 (6 bases). This CDR3 spans 16 amino acids. Germline assignment: CDR1 SGHRS and CDR2 YFSETQ. V lost 4 bases and J 5 bases, leaving 21 bases between the germline ends. For the CDR3, the DNA is TGCGCCAGCAGCCTGACCGGGGGAAAAGGGGGAACTGAAGCTTTCTTT. This gives the protein CASSLTGGKGGTEAFF.

This clonotype has at least ten counts. The chain employs TRBV28 and TRBJ2-1; D possibly uses TRBD1 or TRBD2 (6 bases each). Between the trimmed V and J ends, which lost 4 bases and 0 bases, there was a span of 13 bases. CDR3 size: 16 residues. In germline, CDR1 is MDHEN, CDR2 SYDVKM. CDR3 in amino acids: CASSSWGANSYNEQFF. The CDR3 region has the DNA TGTGCCAGCAGTTCATGGGGGGCGAACTCCTACAATGAGCAGTTCTTC.

The table lists this clonotype with many counts. The rearrangement links TRBV6-5 to TRBJ1-5, with D perhaps matching TRBD1 (6 bases). The germline CDR1 and CDR2 sequences are MNHEY and SVGAGI. This CDR3 has 13 residues. The V and J ends lost 6 bases and 3 bases respectively, with 9 bases between them. For the CDR3, the DNA is TGTGCCAGCAGGGGGGGGGCCAATCAGCCCCAGCATTTT. This codes for CASRGGANQPQHF.

This clonotype was seen ten or more times. The chain is built from TRBV20-1 and TRBJ1-1, with unresolved D. Germline V CDR1 and CDR2: DFQATT, SNEGSKA (reference sequence). The CDR3 sequence is 14 residues long. Trimming pared 3 bases from V and 4 bases from J, leaving 15 bases between. In DNA form, the CDR3 reads TGCAGTGCTAGGCGAGACGGGCAAGGCACTGAAGCTTTCTTT. Protein product: CSARRDGQGTEAFF.

The table lists this clonotype with many counts. The chain combines TRBV7-9 with TRBJ2-6; D call uncertain. The CDR3 sequence is 15 residues long. Trimming shortened V by 1 base and J by 2 bases, and 6 bases separated the two germline ends. Germline-derived CDR1 and CDR2 are SEHNR and FQNEAQ (reference sequence). The CDR3 is CASSLDIPGANVLTF. CDR3 nucleotide sequence: TGTGCCAGCAGCTTAGACATCCCTGGGGCCAACGTCCTGACTTTC.

Ten or more counts support this clonotype. CDR3 bases: TGTGCCAGCAGTTTTCAGGGATCGTCTGGCTACACCTTC. It specifies CASSFQGSSGYTF. This chain joins TRBV12-3 or TRBV12-4 and TRBJ1-2; D is perhaps TRBD1 (5 bases). V dropped 3 bases and J dropped 7 bases, with 12 bases sitting between them. The CDR3 has 13 amino acids.

This clonotype was seen repeatedly, ten times or more. The chain combines TRBV29-1 with TRBJ1-2; 7 bases line up with TRBD1. V shed 8 bases and J 6 bases; nucleotides not matched to a gene: 18. Per the germline V gene, CDR1 is SQVTM and CDR2 is ANQGSEA. This CDR3 comprises 15 residues. Here the CDR3 reads CSTWGRVDREDGYTF. The CDR3 bases are TGCAGCACCTGGGGACGAGTCGACAGGGAGGATGGCTACACCTTC.

The chain carries TRBV6-5 and TRBJ1-2, with TRBD1 matching over 7 bases. Per the germline V gene, CDR1 is MNHEY and CDR2 is SVGAGI. There are 14 residues in the CDR3. V lost 4 bases to trimming and J lost 2 bases; unmatched junction nucleotides: 4. The CDR3 DNA is TGTGCCAGCAGTTTGGTCAGGGGGAACTATGGCTACACCTTC. This gives the protein CASSLVRGNYGYTF.

This clonotype was counted a few times. This chain connects TRBV3-1 to TRBJ2-7; tentatively, D is TRBD2 (5 bases). This CDR3 contains 13 residues. The V gene's germline CDR1 is LGHDT and CDR2 YNNKEL (reference sequence). V lost 4 bases to trimming and J lost 1 base, with 8 bases between them. For the CDR3, the DNA is TGTGCCAGCAGCCTCGGGAAGTCCTACGAGCAGTACTTC. This encodes CASSLGKSYEQYF.

This clonotype has at least ten counts. The chain joins TRBV5-1 to TRBJ1-1; TRBD1 aligns across 8 bases. Germline-derived CDR1 and CDR2 are SGHRS and YFSETQ. With V trimmed by 1 base and J by 6 bases, 5 bases remained unmatched. The CDR3 is made up of 14 amino acids. In DNA, the CDR3 is TGCGCCAGCAGCTTGACAGGGGGTACTCCTGAAGCTTTCTTT. Encoded protein: CASSLTGGTPEAFF. The full variable domain, completed using reference TRBV5-1 and TRBJ1-1, is KAGVTQTPRYLIKTRGQQVTLSCSPISGHRSVSWYQQTPGQGLQFLFEYFSETQRNKGNFPGRFSGRQFSNSRSEMNVSTLELGDSALYLCASSLTGGTPEAFFGQGTRLTVV.

Points on this clonotype: The junction and the germline gene differ at one end; a read error may be behind it. This chain uses TRBV6-1 with TRBJ2-1, with 7 nucleotides matching TRBD2. This CDR3 spans 15 amino acids. Per the germline V gene, CDR1 is MNHNS and CDR2 is SASEGT. The CDR3 spells CASSQASGTYNEQFF. CDR3 coding DNA: TGTGCCAGCAGTCAAGCTAGCGGAACATACAATGAGCAGTTCTTC.

There are many counts of this clonotype. The chain links TRBV19 to TRBJ2-7, with a tentative D call TRBD2 (6 bases). The V end was cut by 10 bases, the J end by 6 bases, with 19 bases between. This CDR3 is built from 13 residues. The germline CDR1 and CDR2 sequences are LNHDA and SQIVND (reference sequence). CDR3 sequence reads: CATRRAGSSEQYF. CDR3 DNA: TGTGCCACCAGACGAGCCGGGAGTTCCGAGCAGTACTTC.